This T cell receptor beta chain was identified in a study of blood T cell repertoires in COVID-19. Study overall: PBMCs, B-cell-depleted T cells, or T cells provided the cDNA or gDNA that made up the material.

All enrollees were roughly 18 to 89 years old and from about 24 US areas. All recovered Cohort 3 donors got two negative PCRs, got clearance, or saw symptom resolution. The CDR3 sequence is 14 residues long. CDR1 LGHNA and CDR2 YNFKEQ come from the germline V gene. Trimming took 2 bases from V and 7 from J; bases not matched to a gene: 5. Original processing notes: Cell counts per sample came from amplifying reference gene primers. The assay was immunoSEQ multiplex PCR, and TCRdb's table has in-frame clones only and misses some. V and J calls plus clone size are reproduced from that table; the DNA served to infer D and trimming. The sample lists fewer than 400,000 clones, more than 85% occurring once.

This chain joins TRBV4-2 and TRBJ2-1; 7 bases align to TRBD2. The clonotype was recovered from a woman in her twenties or thirties who had recovered from COVID-19. Sequences were obtained from PBMCs or T cells enriched from blood (not recorded which). CDR3: CASSQFIGGNEQFF. The CDR3 DNA is TGTGCCAGCAGCCAATTTATCGGGGGGAATGAGCAGTTCTTC.